Listed below are T cell receptor beta chains from one sample, sequenced in a study of CD8+CD57+ T cells in acquired aplastic anemia. TCRdb reprocessed the reads via MiXCR and lists one record per CDR3 protein. The sample yields some 190,000 distinct CDR3 sequences, 54% seen once. The sample taken for sequencing was sorted CD4+, CD8+, or CD8+CD57+ T cells (not recorded which) from PBMCs. The origin of the receptors is a human donor in good health, serving as a control. CDR3s include the opening cysteine and the closing phenylalanine or tryptophan. Each record gives: clone size, D gene, V gene, J gene, CDR3 DNA, CDR3 protein. The D gene is left open where the match is weak. The size field is filled for only some rows; it gives once, few, many or a size class.

NA	TRBD1	TRBV29-1	TRBJ1-6	TGCAGCGTTGAGAGGGTGAAAAGGGGGCAACGGTATTATAATTCACCCCCCCACTTT	CSVERVKRGQRYYNSPPHF
NA	TRBD1	TRBV7-9	TRBJ2-7	TGTGCCAGCAGCTGGGGGACAGGGGGGGACGAGCAGTACTTC	CASSWGTGGDEQYF
NA	NA	TRBV19	TRBJ1-5	TGTGCCAGTAGTATAGATCCGACAGGACGCAATCAGCCCCAGCATTTT	CASSIDPTGRNQPQHF
many	NA	TRBV3-1	TRBJ2-3	TGTGCCAGCAGCAAAAGTCGTGATACGCAGTATTTT	CASSKSRDTQYF
NA	NA	TRBV6-2/TRBV6-3	TRBJ2-2	TGTGCCAGCAGTTACTCGATTTGGACAGCCACCGGGGAGCTGTTTTTT	CASSYSIWTATGELFF
NA	TRBD2	TRBV9	TRBJ2-5	TGCGCCAGCAGCCAGGGTCATGGGGAGGGAGAGACCCAGTACTTC	CASSQGHGEGETQYF
NA	NA	TRBV24-1	TRBJ2-1	TGTGCCACCAGTGATAGTATTGAGCAGTTCTTC	CATSDSIEQFF
many	NA	TRBV19	TRBJ1-1	TGTGCCAGTAGTTTGCGGGGGGACTGGAACACTGAAGCTTTCTTT	CASSLRGDWNTEAFF
NA	TRBD2	TRBV9	TRBJ2-7	TGTGCCAGCAGCGCAGGTAGCGGGGCTTACTACGAGCAGTACTTC	CASSAGSGAYYEQYF
NA	NA	TRBV10-1	TRBJ2-5	TGCGCCAGCAGGTATACCCCGGAGACCCAGTACTTC	CASRYTPETQYF
many	NA	TRBV6-4	TRBJ1-1	TGTGCCAGCAGAAGATCCACATTGAACACTGAAGCTTTCTTT	CASRRSTLNTEAFF
many	NA	TRBV12-3/TRBV12-4	TRBJ1-2	TGTGCCAGCACCCCCGACGGTGGGAGGTATGGCTACACCTTC	CASTPDGGRYGYTF
once	NA	TRBV12-3/TRBV12-4	TRBJ1-4	TGTGCCAGCAGACGGGGCAGTAATGAAAAACTGCTTTTT	CASRRGSNEKLLF
many	NA	TRBV6-2/TRBV6-3	TRBJ2-1	TGTGCCAGCAGACGTGGGAGTAGCAGCAATGAGCAGTTCTTC	CASRRGSSSNEQFF
NA	NA	TRBV20-1	TRBJ1-2	TGCAGTGCTAGAGATCCAGGGTGGGCTGGTGGCTACACCTTC	CSARDPGWAGGYTF
NA	TRBD2	TRBV25-1	TRBJ2-7	TGTGCCAGCAGTGAGGGCCTAGCGGGAGGTGGGTACGAGCAGTACTTC	CASSEGLAGGGYEQYF
NA	NA	TRBV20-1	TRBJ2-5	TGCAGTGCTAGAGATGGCCTAGCGAGAGAGACCCAGTACTTC	CSARDGLARETQYF
NA	TRBD1	TRBV29-1	TRBJ1-6	TGCAGCGCTAATAGACAGGGGAATTCACCCCTCCACTTT	CSANRQGNSPLHF